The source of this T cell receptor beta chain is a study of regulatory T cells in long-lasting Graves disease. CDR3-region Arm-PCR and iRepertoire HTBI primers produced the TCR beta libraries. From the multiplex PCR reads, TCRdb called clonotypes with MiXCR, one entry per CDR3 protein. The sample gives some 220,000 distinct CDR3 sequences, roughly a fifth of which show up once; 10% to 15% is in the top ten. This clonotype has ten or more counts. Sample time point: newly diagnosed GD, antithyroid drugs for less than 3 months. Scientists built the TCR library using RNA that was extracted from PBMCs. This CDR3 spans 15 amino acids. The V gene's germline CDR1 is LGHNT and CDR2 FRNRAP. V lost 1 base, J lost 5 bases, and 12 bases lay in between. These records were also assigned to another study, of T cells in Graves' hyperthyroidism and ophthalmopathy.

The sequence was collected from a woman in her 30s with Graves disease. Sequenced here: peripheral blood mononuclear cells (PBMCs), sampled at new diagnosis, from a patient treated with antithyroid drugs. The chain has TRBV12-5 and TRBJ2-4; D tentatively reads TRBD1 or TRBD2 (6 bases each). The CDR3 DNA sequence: TGTGCTAGTGGTTTGGCGGGGGCGTCAGAAAACATTCAGTACTTC. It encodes CASGLAGASENIQYF.